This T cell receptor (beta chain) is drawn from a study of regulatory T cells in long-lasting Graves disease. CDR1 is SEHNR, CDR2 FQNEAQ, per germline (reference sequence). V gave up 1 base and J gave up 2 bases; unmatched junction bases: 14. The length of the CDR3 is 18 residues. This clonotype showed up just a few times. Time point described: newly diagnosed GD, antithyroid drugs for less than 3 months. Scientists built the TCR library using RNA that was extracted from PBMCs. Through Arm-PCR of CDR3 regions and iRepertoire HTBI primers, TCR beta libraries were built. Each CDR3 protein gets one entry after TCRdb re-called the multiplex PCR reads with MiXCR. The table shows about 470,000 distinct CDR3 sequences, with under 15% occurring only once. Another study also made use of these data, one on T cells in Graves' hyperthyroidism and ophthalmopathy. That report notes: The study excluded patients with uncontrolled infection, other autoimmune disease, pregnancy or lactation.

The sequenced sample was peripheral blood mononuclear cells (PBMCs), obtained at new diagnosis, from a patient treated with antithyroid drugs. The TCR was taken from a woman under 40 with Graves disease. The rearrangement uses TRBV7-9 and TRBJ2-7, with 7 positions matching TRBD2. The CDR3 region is CASSLGDGPGGRTYEQYF. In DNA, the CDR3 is TGTGCCAGCAGCTTAGGTGACGGACCGGGAGGCCGGACCTACGAGCAGTACTTC.